Below are 15 T cell receptor beta chains sequenced from a single sample in a study of cytomegalovirus exposure and HLA in healthy donors. Both 60 Vbeta primers and 13 Jbeta primers went into the PCR. Using immunoSEQ multiplex PCR, the repertoire was profiled, and TCRdb retains in-frame clones only, with some absent. The table has approximately 150,000 clones, 75% to 80% seen once. The sequenced sample consisted of PBMCs. The receptors come from a man aged 35-49 years in good health and CMV-seropositive.

Note on this clone: An end of the junction differs from the germline gene, which may be a read error. This sequence joins TRBV29-1 and TRBJ2-6; perhaps TRBD1 as D (5 bases). The CDR3 spans 14 residues. Germline values: CDR1 SQVTM, CDR2 ANQGSEA. This chain's CDR3 is CSVPQSSGANGLTF. CDR3 DNA: TGCAGCGTGCCCCAGAGCTCTGGGGCCAACGGCCTGACTTTC.

The chain links TRBV5-1 to TRBJ2-7; D not resolved. The end of the DNA fits TRBJ2-5 better, so the J call may be wrong. Germline V lookup: CDR1 SGHRS, CDR2 YFSETQ. CDR3 size: 13 residues. The CDR3 DNA sequence: TGCGCCAGCAGCTTGGTCGGAGAAGAGACCCAGTACTTC. Residues: CASSLVGEETQYF.

This rearrangement joins TRBV5-8 to TRBJ1-4; a possible D gene is TRBD1 (6 bases). Germline loops: CDR1 SGHTS, CDR2 YDEGEE. CDR3 length equals 14 residues. V gave up 4 bases and J gave up 4 bases, with 11 bases separating them. The CDR3 DNA reads TGTGCCAGCAGCCCGGGGACATTTAATGAAAAACTGTTTTTT. This translates into CASSPGTFNEKLFF.

The chain uses TRBV10-1 and TRBJ2-3; 7 bases align to TRBD2. CDR3 length equals 14 residues. Losses at the gene ends were 8 bases for V and 5 bases for J; bases not matched to a gene: 10. Germline V gene sequence: CDR1 WNHNN, CDR2 SYGVQD (reference sequence). The DNA of the CDR3 is TGCGCCAGCGGGGAGGGACGGAACAGAGATACGCAGTATTTT. It is translated as CASGEGRNRDTQYF.

The rearrangement uses TRBV19 and TRBJ2-7; 11 nucleotides line up with TRBD2. Germline loops: CDR1 LNHDA, CDR2 SQIVND (reference sequence). The V and J ends lost 5 bases and 1 base, in that order; junction bases with no gene match: 4. There are 15 residues in the CDR3. The CDR3 sequence is CASSLAGGVSYEQYF. CDR3 DNA sequence: TGTGCCAGTAGTCTAGCGGGAGGAGTTTCCTACGAGCAGTACTTC. Filled out from reference TRBV19 and TRBJ2-7, the complete variable domain reads DGGITQSPKYLFRKEGQNVTLSCEQNLNHDAMYWYRQDPGQGLRLIYYSQIVNDFQKGDIAEGYSVSREKKESFPLTVTSAQKNPTAFYLCASSLAGGVSYEQYFGPGTRLTVT.

This chain uses TRBV28 with TRBJ2-7, with D perhaps matching TRBD2 (6 bases). Germline-derived CDR1 and CDR2 are MDHEN and SYDVKM. This CDR3 is 11 amino acids long. Deletions cut 10 bases from V and 6 bases from J, with 13 bases between. The DNA for the CDR3 is TGTGCCACTACCATGGGACTCGAGCAGTACTTC. Encoded protein: CATTMGLEQYF.

The chain links TRBV9 to TRBJ2-1, with 10 bases aligning to TRBD2. The germline V gene has CDR1 SGDLS and CDR2 YYNGEE. This CDR3 spans 15 amino acids. The V segment lost 4 bases and the J segment 8 bases; nucleotides outside the gene matches: 9. CDR3 DNA: TGTGCCAGCAGCACCTTAGCGGGAGGAGGGGATGAGCAGTTCTTC. Residues: CASSTLAGGGDEQFF. The full variable domain, its missing parts supplied by reference TRBV9 and TRBJ2-1, is DSGVTQTPKHLITATGQRVTLRCSPRSGDLSVYWYQQSLDQGLQFLIQYYNGEERAKGNILERFSAQQFPDLHSELNLSSLELGDSALYFCASSTLAGGGDEQFFGPGTRLTVL.

With respect to this clone: The identical CDR3 is also encoded by other nucleotide sequences in the sample. The rearrangement links TRBV5-1 to TRBJ2-1; TRBD2 aligns across 15 bases. Germline CDR1 SGHRS, CDR2 YFSETQ. Losses at the gene ends were 4 bases for V and 4 bases for J; bases not matched to a gene: 3. The CDR3 totals 16 residues. The DNA of the CDR3 is TGCGCCAGCAGCCCCGGACTAGCGGGAGGGTACAATGAGCAGTTCTTC. Translating it yields CASSPGLAGGYNEQFF.

The rearrangement links TRBV19 to TRBJ2-1; D might be TRBD2 (6 bases). There are 14 residues in the CDR3. V shed 1 base and J shed 6 bases, with 10 bases lying between them. Per germline, CDR1 LNHDA and CDR2 SQIVND (reference sequence). CDR3 protein: CASSIVVGGNEQFF. In DNA form, the CDR3 reads TGTGCCAGTAGTATAGTGGTGGGAGGCAATGAGCAGTTCTTC.

This clone has just one count. Its ends do not fully match the called genes, so a read error is possible. Other DNA sequences from this sample encode an identical CDR3 as well. The V call is TRBV30, the J call TRBJ1-1; D is unresolved. The CDR3 has 14 residues. Germline V gives CDR1 GTSNPN, CDR2 SVGIG (reference sequence). CDR3 sequence (DNA): TGTGCCTGGAGTGTAAGGAGGGCAAGAGCTGAAGCCTTCTTT. Encoded protein: CAWSVRRARAEAFF.

In DNA, the CDR3 is TGTGCCAGCTCAAGGGGAAGCACAGATACGCAGTATTTT. Its protein product is CASSRGSTDTQYF. The V call is TRBV18, the J call TRBJ2-3, with a weak D call TRBD1 (5 bases). The germline CDR1 and CDR2 sequences are KGHSH and LQKENI. V lost 5 bases, J lost 0 bases, and 6 bases lay in between. The length of the CDR3 is 13 residues.

For the CDR3, the DNA is TGCAGCGTGCCTGCCGGGTCGGTTTTTGAGGACACTGAAGCTTTCTTT. Translated, it gives CSVPAGSVFEDTEAFF. V usage is TRBV29-1 and J usage is TRBJ1-1; D is uncertain. The V end was cut by 6 bases, the J end by 3 bases, with 23 bases between. Germline assignment: CDR1 SQVTM and CDR2 ANQGSEA. The CDR3 runs to 16 residues.

This clone was picked up a small number of times. The chain employs TRBV27 and TRBJ2-7, with 15 bases aligning to TRBD2. Germline CDR1 MNHEY, CDR2 SMNVEV (reference sequence). The CDR3 is 15 amino acids. Trimming cost V 5 bases and J 4 bases; bases outside gene matches: 3. In DNA form, the CDR3 reads TGTGCCAGCAGTCCCGGGACTAGCGGGAGGTACGAGCAGTACTTC. Its translation: CASSPGTSGRYEQYF.

The CDR3 is CANKGRGEDEKLFF. CDR3 nucleotide sequence: TGTGCCAACAAAGGGAGGGGTGAGGATGAAAAACTGTTTTTT. The chain joins TRBV6-1 to TRBJ1-4, with a tentative D call TRBD1 (5 bases). This CDR3 region has 14 residues. Germline V gives CDR1 MNHNS, CDR2 SASEGT. The V end was cut by 10 bases, the J end by 6 bases, with 18 bases between.

The rearrangement joins TRBV19 to TRBJ1-1; D unresolved. V shed 7 bases and J shed 4 bases, with 16 bases lying between them. CDR1 is LNHDA, CDR2 SQIVND, per germline (reference sequence). This CDR3 has 14 residues. CDR3 sequence: CASTTGYPSTEAFF. For the CDR3, the DNA is TGTGCCAGTACGACGGGATACCCTAGCACTGAAGCTTTCTTT.